The next 26 T cell receptor beta chains were all read from a single sample in a study of T cells after yellow fever vaccination. TCRdb called the 5' RACE reads again in MiXCR, with one record for every CDR3 protein. The data hold about 330,000 distinct CDR3 sequences, with about 7.8% observed a single time. The sample was PBMCs, taken around 45 days after the first yellow fever vaccination. The receptors here all came from a man younger than 35 who received the YFV17D yellow fever vaccine.

The table lists this clonotype with a few counts. The V and J genes are TRBV6-5 and TRBJ2-3, with D possibly TRBD2 on 5 matching bases. Germline V gives CDR1 MNHEY, CDR2 SVGAGI. This CDR3 spans 12 amino acids. With 2 bases removed from V and 8 bases from J, the gap between germline ends came to 8 bases. CDR3 residues: CASSYGLGTQYF. The CDR3 nucleotides read TGTGCCAGCAGTTACGGACTCGGTACGCAGTATTTT.

In its sample, this clonotype was seen a few times. The chain links TRBV19 to TRBJ1-4; D uncertain. Trimming cost V 7 bases and J 6 bases, with 21 bases left between them. Germline loops: CDR1 LNHDA, CDR2 SQIVND (reference sequence). The CDR3 contains 16 residues. CDR3 DNA sequence: TGTGCCAGTACCCGAGGAGGGCTCCGGGCCCATGAAAAACTGTTTTTT. This sequence encodes CASTRGGLRAHEKLFF.

This clonotype showed up just a few times. The chain combines TRBV6-1 with TRBJ2-2; 10 positions match TRBD1. From germline, CDR1 is MNHNS and CDR2 SASEGT. CDR3 length: 13 residues. The J segment lost 8 bases and the V segment lost 4 bases, leaving 1 base of the junction unmatched. The CDR3 sequence is CASSADRGGELFF. CDR3 bases: TGTGCCAGCAGTGCGGACAGGGGGGGGGAGCTGTTTTTT.

Only a few counts were recorded for this clonotype. The chain combines TRBV20-1 with TRBJ2-2; D gene uncertain. This CDR3 has 14 amino acids. V lost 3 bases and J lost 1, with 9 bases in between. CDR1 is DFQATT, CDR2 SNEGSKA, per germline (reference sequence). The CDR3 region is CSARRTGNTGELFF. CDR3 bases: TGCAGTGCTAGGAGGACGGGGAACACCGGGGAGCTGTTTTTT.

This clonotype has only a few counts. V gene TRBV6-4 combines with J gene TRBJ1-5; D gene ambiguous. Germline CDR1 is MRHNA and CDR2 is SNTAGT. Trimming pared 3 bases from V and 5 bases from J, leaving 8 bases between. The CDR3 length is 13 residues. For the CDR3, the DNA is TGTGCCAGCAGTGAACAGCCAGATCAGCCCCAGCATTTT. Amino acid sequence: CASSEQPDQPQHF.

The rearrangement joins TRBV5-1 to TRBJ2-7, with TRBD1 as a possible D gene (5 bases). Germline V CDR1 and CDR2: SGHRS, YFSETQ. This CDR3 comprises 16 residues. Trimming stripped 3 bases from V and 3 bases from J, with 19 bases between. The chain's CDR3 is CASSWGDGLILYEQYF. The DNA of the CDR3 is TGCGCCAGCAGCTGGGGCGATGGGCTTATCCTCTACGAGCAGTACTTC.

The chain has TRBV6-2 or TRBV6-3 and TRBJ2-1; the match to TRBD1 covers 8 bases. The CDR3 has 19 residues. Germline V lookup: CDR1 MNHEY, CDR2 SVGEGT. J gave up 4 bases and V 1 base, and 15 bases lay outside the gene matches. Written as DNA, the CDR3 is TGTGCCAGCAGTTACTTGGGAGCCGGGACAGGACGAATATACAATGAGCAGTTCTTC. Its protein product is CASSYLGAGTGRIYNEQFF.

This clonotype was detected only a few times. The rearrangement links TRBV5-1 to TRBJ2-3; 7 bases are a match to TRBD2. Germline-derived CDR1 and CDR2 are SGHRS and YFSETQ. The CDR3 spans 15 residues. The V gene end was trimmed by 2 bases and the J gene end by 2 bases; junction bases not matched to a gene: 5. CDR3 sequence (DNA): TGCGCCAGCAGCTTCCTTAGCGGGTACACAGATACGCAGTATTTT. It specifies CASSFLSGYTDTQYF.

This clonotype showed up just a few times. The J gene is TRBJ2-7, the V gene TRBV20-1; D may correspond to TRBD1 or TRBD2 (7 bases each). Germline CDR1 reads DFQATT; CDR2 reads SNEGSKA (reference sequence). The CDR3 consists of 16 residues. The V end lost 0 bases, the J end lost 7 bases, and 22 bases lay between the germline ends. The DNA for the CDR3 is TGCAGTGCTAGAGACCCCCTCTGGGAGGGGGCGGGGGAGCAGTACGTC. It translates to CSARDPLWEGAGEQYV.

This clonotype came up a few times. The chain joins TRBV29-1 to TRBJ1-1; D is ambiguous. CDR1 and CDR2 (germline): SQVTM, ANQGSEA. This CDR3 is built from 11 residues. The V and J ends lost 4 bases and 1 base respectively, with 4 bases between them. CDR3 residues: CSVGENTEAFF. DNA of the CDR3: TGCAGCGTTGGAGAGAACACTGAAGCTTTCTTT.

This clonotype was observed a few times. The chain links TRBV10-2 to TRBJ2-3, with a weak D call TRBD2 (7 bases). The germline V gene encodes CDR1 WSHSY and CDR2 SAAADI. This CDR3 is 17 amino acids long. V gave up 0 bases and J gave up 0 bases, with 13 bases separating them. In DNA, the CDR3 is TGCGCCAGCAGTGAGTCGGGAGGGGGGCGAAGCACAGATACGCAGTATTTT. Protein sequence: CASSESGGGRSTDTQYF.

This clonotype turned up a few times. The V call is TRBV5-1, the J call TRBJ1-5; TRBD1 matches at 10 bases. After removal of 0 bases from V and 7 bases from J, the junction contained 4 bases not matched to a gene. The CDR3 sequence is 15 residues long. Germline V lookup: CDR1 SGHRS, CDR2 YFSETQ. The CDR3 nucleotides are TGCGCCAGCAGCTTGGCCGGGACAGGGGAACAGCCCCAGCATTTT. The encoded protein is CASSLAGTGEQPQHF. Looking up the rest from reference TRBV5-1 and TRBJ1-5 gives the full variable domain: KAGVTQTPRYLIKTRGQQVTLSCSPISGHRSVSWYQQTPGQGLQFLFEYFSETQRNKGNFPGRFSGRQFSNSRSEMNVSTLELGDSALYLCASSLAGTGEQPQHFGDGTRLSIL.

This clonotype was observed a handful of times. The chain combines TRBV9 with TRBJ1-2; 9 bases map to TRBD1. Per the germline V gene, CDR1 is SGDLS and CDR2 is YYNGEE. The CDR3 totals 16 residues. V dropped 0 bases and J dropped 5; count of bases not matched to a gene: 8. This chain's CDR3 is CASSVGGTGSKYGYTF. The CDR3 DNA reads TGTGCCAGCAGCGTAGGGGGGACAGGGTCGAAGTATGGCTACACCTTC.

There are many counts of this clonotype. This chain's CDR3 is CASRTRDSYGYTF. The CDR3 region has the DNA TGTGCCAGCAGGACACGGGACAGCTATGGCTACACCTTC. The gene calls are TRBV7-2 and TRBJ1-2, with 7 bases aligning to TRBD1. The V segment lost 6 bases and the J segment 4 bases; nucleotides outside the gene matches: 5. Per the germline V gene, CDR1 is SGHTA and CDR2 is FQGNSA. This CDR3 has 13 amino acids.

The chain is built from TRBV12-3 or TRBV12-4 and TRBJ2-2; D is perhaps TRBD2 (5 bases). V was cut by 5 bases and J by 5 bases, with 6 bases left in between. The CDR3 has 12 residues. CDR3 bases: TGTGCCAGCAGTGGGGAGACCGGGGAGCTGTTTTTT. The encoded protein is CASSGETGELFF.

This chain uses TRBV6-5 with TRBJ2-3; the match to TRBD2 covers 9 bases. The CDR3 runs 15 residues. V lost 2 bases, J lost 6 bases, and 6 bases stayed unmatched. Germline CDR1 reads MNHEY; CDR2 reads SVGAGI. This CDR3 is CASSYGGGALDTQYF. The CDR3 region has the DNA TGTGCCAGCAGTTACGGCGGGGGGGCGCTGGATACGCAGTATTTT.

The chain employs TRBV12-3 or TRBV12-4 and TRBJ1-1; no firm D call. CDR3 length: 13 amino acids. Trimming removed 3 bases at V and 4 bases at J, with 9 bases between. The CDR3 coding sequence is TGTGCCAGCAGTTTTGTTGTGGGCACTGAAGCTTTCTTT. Its translation is CASSFVVGTEAFF.

This rearrangement joins TRBV19 to TRBJ1-1; 9 bases align to TRBD1. Germline V lookup: CDR1 LNHDA, CDR2 SQIVND (reference sequence). The CDR3 extends over 14 amino acids. Trimming cost V 7 bases and J 0 bases; bases outside gene matches: 3. In DNA form, the CDR3 reads TGTGCCAGTATACAGGGGGCTATGAACACTGAAGCTTTCTTT. Translated: CASIQGAMNTEAFF.

This clonotype has ten or more counts. The chain carries TRBV6-6 and TRBJ2-5; 8 bases align to TRBD2. There are 13 residues in the CDR3. CDR1 is MNHNY, CDR2 SVGAGI, per germline (reference sequence). V shed 5 bases and J 5 bases; nucleotides not matched to a gene: 4. The CDR3 spells CASSRSGGETQYF. The CDR3, as DNA: TGTGCCAGCAGTCGATCGGGAGGGGAGACCCAGTACTTC.

This clonotype was seen more than once but under ten times. The CDR3: CASSYSSPGADGYTF. The CDR3 DNA sequence: TGTGCCAGCAGTTACTCCTCACCGGGGGCAGACGGCTACACCTTC. The chain joins TRBV6-5 to TRBJ1-2, with a weak D call TRBD1 (6 bases). Germline V gene sequence: CDR1 MNHEY, CDR2 SVGAGI. The V end was cut by 0 bases, the J end by 8 bases, with 16 bases between. This CDR3 contains 15 residues.

This clonotype was recorded at least ten times. V is TRBV12-3 or TRBV12-4 and J is TRBJ2-1; possibly TRBD1 for D (5 bases). Between the trimmed V and J ends, which lost 3 bases and 6 bases, there was a span of 9 bases. This CDR3 comprises 13 residues. The CDR3 sequence is CASSLRQGNEQFF. CDR3 DNA: TGTGCCAGCAGTTTGAGGCAGGGCAATGAGCAGTTCTTC.

The sample holds a few counts of this clonotype. This chain uses TRBV6-6 with TRBJ2-5; tentative D call: TRBD2 (5 bases). The CDR3 is 12 amino acids. V gave up 5 bases and J gave up 7 bases, with 11 bases separating them. Germline V gene lookup returns CDR1 MNHNY and CDR2 SVGAGI (reference sequence). CDR3 sequence reads: CASSRPEGTQYF. CDR3 coding DNA: TGTGCCAGCAGTCGTCCTGAGGGGACCCAGTACTTC.

The chain combines TRBV7-9 with TRBJ1-2, with D maybe TRBD1 (6 bases). In germline, CDR1 is SEHNR, CDR2 FQNEAQ (reference sequence). The CDR3 length is 12 residues. With 2 bases removed from V and 7 bases from J, the gap between germline ends came to 8 bases. The CDR3 region is CASSLRGSGYTF. CDR3 nucleotides: TGTGCCAGCAGCTTAAGGGGGAGTGGCTACACCTTC. Variable domain in full (rest from reference TRBV7-9 and TRBJ1-2): DTGVSQNPRHKITKRGQNVTFRCDPISEHNRLYWYRQTLGQGPEFLTYFQNEAQLEKSRLLSDRFSAERPKGSFSTLEIQRTEQGDSAMYLCASSLRGSGYTFGSGTRLTVV.

The V gene is TRBV28, the J gene TRBJ1-4; D is unclear. The CDR3 runs to 13 residues. Germline values: CDR1 MDHEN, CDR2 SYDVKM. V gave up 7 bases and J gave up 4 bases, with 10 bases separating them. CDR3 sequence (DNA): TGTGCCAGCACCCCAGCAGATAATGAAAAACTGTTTTTT. Translated: CASTPADNEKLFF.

The chain links TRBV4-1 to TRBJ2-1; 10 nucleotides line up with TRBD1. Per the germline V gene, CDR1 is MGHRA and CDR2 is YSYEKL. Trimming at V came to 3 bases and at J to 4 bases, leaving 6 bases not matched to a gene. CDR3 size: 16 residues. CDR3 sequence (DNA): TGCGCCAGCAGCCAGTATGGGACAGGGGATTACAATGAGCAGTTCTTC. Protein: CASSQYGTGDYNEQFF.

At least ten counts were recorded for this clonotype. The V gene is TRBV6-5, the J gene TRBJ1-2; TRBD1 matches at 9 bases. The CDR3 spans 14 residues. J gave up 6 bases and V 2 bases, and 4 bases lay outside the gene matches. Germline-derived CDR1 and CDR2 are MNHEY and SVGAGI. The DNA of the CDR3 is TGTGCCAGCAGTTACGCCGACAGGGGGGATGGCTACACCTTC. Translating gives CASSYADRGDGYTF.